Listed here are 3 T cell receptor beta chains from one sample, sequenced in a study of T cell responses to AZD1222 COVID-19 vaccine (dated by TCRdb to the early 2020s). The method behind the library was the immunoSEQ multiplex PCR assay. This immuneACCESS table, as held by TCRdb, lists in-frame sequences with V and J called but not all clones. Of the missing ones, under half trace to an unresolved V gene in checked studies; the others have no known cause. For this sample the table gives over 95,000 clones, of which less than 85% were detected only once. Approximately 15% of the sample is taken by the ten largest. Sample time point, as interpreted from the label and publication: about 28 days (+/-7) after the second vaccine dose. Specimen: peripheral blood, collected 28 days after the second AZD1222 dose. The origin of the receptors is an adult who received the AZD1222 COVID-19 vaccine.

This rearrangement joins TRBV5-1 to TRBJ2-1; perhaps TRBD1 as D (6 bases). V shed 0 bases and J shed 10 bases, with 20 bases lying between them. Germline lookup yields CDR1 SGHRS and CDR2 YFSETQ. This CDR3 is built from 16 residues. The CDR3 DNA reads as TGCGCCAGCAGCTTGGCTTCCGGGACAAGAATATCGGAGCAGTTCTTC. This codes for CASSLASGTRISEQFF. Full variable domain (outside the CDR3, taken from reference TRBV5-1 and TRBJ2-1): KAGVTQTPRYLIKTRGQQVTLSCSPISGHRSVSWYQQTPGQGLQFLFEYFSETQRNKGNFPGRFSGRQFSNSRSEMNVSTLELGDSALYLCASSLASGTRISEQFFGPGTRLTVL.

V and J are TRBV3-1 (or the pseudogene TRBV3-2) and TRBJ1-2; D is ambiguous. The germline V and J ends were trimmed by 1 base and 8 bases, with 17 bases remaining between them. This CDR3 has 15 amino acids. CDR1 is LGHDT, CDR2 YNNKEL, per germline (reference sequence). CDR3 DNA: TGTGCCAGCAGCCAAGCTGGGGTGGGAACTGGAGGCTACACCTTC. It codes for CASSQAGVGTGGYTF.

V gene TRBV12-5 combines with J gene TRBJ1-5, with unresolved D. Germline V gives CDR1 LGHNT, CDR2 FRNRAP. V was shortened by 1 base and J by 3 bases, with 10 bases between the two germline ends. The CDR3 is 15 residues long. The CDR3 DNA is TGTGCTAGTGGTTTGGGTCCGTGGGACAATCAGCCCCAGCATTTT. It is translated as CASGLGPWDNQPQHF.